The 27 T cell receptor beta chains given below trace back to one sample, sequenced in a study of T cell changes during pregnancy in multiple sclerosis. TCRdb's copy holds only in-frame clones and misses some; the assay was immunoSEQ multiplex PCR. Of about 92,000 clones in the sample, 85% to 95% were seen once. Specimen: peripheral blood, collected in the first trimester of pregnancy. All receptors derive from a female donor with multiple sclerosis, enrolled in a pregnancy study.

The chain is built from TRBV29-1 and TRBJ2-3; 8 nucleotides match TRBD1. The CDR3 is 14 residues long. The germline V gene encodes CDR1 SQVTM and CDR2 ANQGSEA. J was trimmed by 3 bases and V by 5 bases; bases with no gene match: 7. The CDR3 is CSVPGGRVTDTQYF. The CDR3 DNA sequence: TGCAGCGTTCCAGGGGGCAGGGTAACAGATACGCAGTATTTT.

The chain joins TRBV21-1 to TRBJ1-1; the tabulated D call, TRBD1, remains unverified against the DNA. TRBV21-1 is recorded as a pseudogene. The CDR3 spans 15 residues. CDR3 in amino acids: CARLRQGSWDTEAFF. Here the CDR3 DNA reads TGTGCCCGTCTTCGACAGGGATCATGGGACACTGAAGCTTTCTTT.

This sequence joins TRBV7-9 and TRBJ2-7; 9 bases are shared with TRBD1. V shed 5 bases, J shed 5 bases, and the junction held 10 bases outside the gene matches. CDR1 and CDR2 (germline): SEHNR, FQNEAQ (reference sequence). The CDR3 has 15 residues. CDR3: CASSAGHRGPDEQYF. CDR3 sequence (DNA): TGTGCCAGCAGCGCAGGGCACAGGGGGCCGGACGAGCAGTACTTC. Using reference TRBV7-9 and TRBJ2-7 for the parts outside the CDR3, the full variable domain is DTGVSQNPRHKITKRGQNVTFRCDPISEHNRLYWYRQTLGQGPEFLTYFQNEAQLEKSRLLSDRFSAERPKGSFSTLEIQRTEQGDSAMYLCASSAGHRGPDEQYFGPGTRLTVT.

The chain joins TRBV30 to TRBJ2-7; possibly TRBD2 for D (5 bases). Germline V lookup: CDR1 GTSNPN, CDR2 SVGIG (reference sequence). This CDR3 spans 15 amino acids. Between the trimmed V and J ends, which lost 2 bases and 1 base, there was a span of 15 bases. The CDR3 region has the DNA TGTGCCTGGAGTCCCGGACTTCTCCCTTCCTACGAGCAGTACTTC. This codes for CAWSPGLLPSYEQYF.

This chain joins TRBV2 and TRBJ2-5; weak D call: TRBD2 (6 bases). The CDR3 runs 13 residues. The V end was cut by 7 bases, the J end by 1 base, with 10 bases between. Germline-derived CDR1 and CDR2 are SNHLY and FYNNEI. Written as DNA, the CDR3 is TGTGCCAGCACCCGGGACTCCCAAGAGACCCAGTACTTC. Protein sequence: CASTRDSQETQYF.

The CDR3 bases are TGTGCCAGCATTAAAGCGGGAGGTCCCCCCTACGAGCAGTACTTC. This encodes CASIKAGGPPYEQYF. V gene TRBV28 combines with J gene TRBJ2-7, with 9 bases identical to TRBD2. The CDR3 is made up of 15 amino acids. Losses at the gene ends were 7 bases for V and 2 bases for J; bases not matched to a gene: 9. From germline, CDR1 is MDHEN and CDR2 SYDVKM.

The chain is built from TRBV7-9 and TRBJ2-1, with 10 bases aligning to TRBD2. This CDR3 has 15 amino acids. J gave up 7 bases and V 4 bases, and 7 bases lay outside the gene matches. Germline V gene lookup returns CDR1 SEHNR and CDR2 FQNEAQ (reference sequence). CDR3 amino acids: CASSYQTSGSNEQFF. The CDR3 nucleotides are TGTGCCAGCAGCTACCAGACTAGCGGGTCGAATGAGCAGTTCTTC.

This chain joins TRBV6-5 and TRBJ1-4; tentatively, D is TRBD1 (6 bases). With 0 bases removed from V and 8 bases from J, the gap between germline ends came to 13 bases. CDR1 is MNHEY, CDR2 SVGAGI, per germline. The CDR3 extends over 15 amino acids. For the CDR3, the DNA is TGTGCCAGCAGTTACTCCCGGGTAACAGGGGAAAAACTGTTTTTT. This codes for CASSYSRVTGEKLFF.

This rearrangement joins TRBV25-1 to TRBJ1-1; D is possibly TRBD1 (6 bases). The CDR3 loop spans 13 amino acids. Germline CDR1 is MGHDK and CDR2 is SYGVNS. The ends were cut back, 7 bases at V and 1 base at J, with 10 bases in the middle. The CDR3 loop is CASTGHQNTEAFF. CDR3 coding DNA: TGTGCCAGCACGGGACACCAGAACACTGAAGCTTTCTTT. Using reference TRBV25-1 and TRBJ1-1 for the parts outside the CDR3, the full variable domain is EADIYQTPRYLVIGTGKKITLECSQTMGHDKMYWYQQDPGMELHLIHYSYGVNSTEKGDLSSESTVSRIRTEHFPLTLESARPSHTSQYLCASTGHQNTEAFFGQGTRLTVV.

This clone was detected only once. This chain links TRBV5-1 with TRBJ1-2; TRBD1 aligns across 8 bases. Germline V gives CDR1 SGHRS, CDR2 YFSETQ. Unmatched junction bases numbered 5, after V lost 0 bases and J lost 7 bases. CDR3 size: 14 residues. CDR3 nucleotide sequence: TGCGCCAGCAGCTTGGGACAGGGGAATCGTGGCTACACCTTC. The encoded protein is CASSLGQGNRGYTF.

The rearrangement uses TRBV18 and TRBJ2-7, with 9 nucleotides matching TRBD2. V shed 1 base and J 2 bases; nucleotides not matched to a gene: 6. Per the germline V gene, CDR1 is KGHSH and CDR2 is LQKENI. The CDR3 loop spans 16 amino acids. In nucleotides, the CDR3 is TGTGCCAGCTCACCACATCCTGCTAGCGGGGCCTACGAGCAGTACTTC. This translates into CASSPHPASGAYEQYF. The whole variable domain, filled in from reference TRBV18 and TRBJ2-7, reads NAGVMQNPRHLVRRRGQEARLRCSPMKGHSHVYWYRQLPEEGLKFMVYLQKENIIDESGMPKERFSAEFPKEGPSILRIQQVVRGDSAAYFCASSPHPASGAYEQYFGPGTRLTVT.

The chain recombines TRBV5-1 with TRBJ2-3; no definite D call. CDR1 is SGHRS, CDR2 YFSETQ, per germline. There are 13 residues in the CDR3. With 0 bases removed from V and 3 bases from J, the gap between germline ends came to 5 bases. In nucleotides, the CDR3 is TGCGCCAGCAGCTTGGTTCGGACAGATACGCAGTATTTT. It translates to CASSLVRTDTQYF.

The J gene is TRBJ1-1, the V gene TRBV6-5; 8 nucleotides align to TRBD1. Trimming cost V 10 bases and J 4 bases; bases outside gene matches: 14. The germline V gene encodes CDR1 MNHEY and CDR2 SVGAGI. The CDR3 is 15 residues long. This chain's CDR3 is CATLGQGSRSTEAFF. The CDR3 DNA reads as TGTGCCACCCTTGGACAGGGTAGTAGGAGCACTGAAGCTTTCTTT.

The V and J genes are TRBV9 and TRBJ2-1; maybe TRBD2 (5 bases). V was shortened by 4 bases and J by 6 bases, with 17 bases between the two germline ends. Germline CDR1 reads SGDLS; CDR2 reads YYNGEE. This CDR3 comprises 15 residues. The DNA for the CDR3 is TGTGCCAGCAGCCTAACCCCAGCGGCTTTCAATGAGCAGTTCTTC. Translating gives CASSLTPAAFNEQFF.

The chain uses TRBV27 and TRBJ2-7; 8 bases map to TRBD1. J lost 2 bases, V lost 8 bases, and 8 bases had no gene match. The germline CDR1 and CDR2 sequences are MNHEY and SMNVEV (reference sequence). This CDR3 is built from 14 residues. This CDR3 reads CASATGDRTYEQYF. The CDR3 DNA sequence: TGTGCCAGCGCGACGGGGGACAGGACCTACGAGCAGTACTTC.

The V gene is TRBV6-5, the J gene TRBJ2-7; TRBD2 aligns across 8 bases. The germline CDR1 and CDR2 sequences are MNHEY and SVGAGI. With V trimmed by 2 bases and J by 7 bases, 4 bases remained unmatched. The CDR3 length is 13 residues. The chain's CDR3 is CASSYGLAGEQYF. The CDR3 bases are TGTGCCAGCAGTTACGGACTAGCAGGGGAGCAGTACTTC.

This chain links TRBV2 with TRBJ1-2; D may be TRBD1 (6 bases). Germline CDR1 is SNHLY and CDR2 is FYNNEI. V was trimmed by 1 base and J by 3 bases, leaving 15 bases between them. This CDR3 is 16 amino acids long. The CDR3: CASSEGWGRADYGYTF. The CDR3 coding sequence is TGTGCCAGCAGTGAAGGGTGGGGGCGAGCGGACTATGGCTACACCTTC.

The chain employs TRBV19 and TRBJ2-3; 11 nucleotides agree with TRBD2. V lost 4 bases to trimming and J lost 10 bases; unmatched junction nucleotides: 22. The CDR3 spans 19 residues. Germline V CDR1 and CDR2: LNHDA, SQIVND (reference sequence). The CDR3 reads CASSTLPSLAGGPHEAQYF. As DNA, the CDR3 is TGTGCCAGTAGTACTCTCCCCAGTCTAGCGGGAGGCCCTCACGAGGCGCAGTATTTT.

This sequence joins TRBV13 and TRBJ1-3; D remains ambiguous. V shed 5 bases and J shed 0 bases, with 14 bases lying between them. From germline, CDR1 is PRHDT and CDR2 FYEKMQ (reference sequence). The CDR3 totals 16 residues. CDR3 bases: TGTGCCAGCAGCCCGGTCGGGATCTTCTCTGGAAACACCATATATTTT. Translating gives CASSPVGIFSGNTIYF.

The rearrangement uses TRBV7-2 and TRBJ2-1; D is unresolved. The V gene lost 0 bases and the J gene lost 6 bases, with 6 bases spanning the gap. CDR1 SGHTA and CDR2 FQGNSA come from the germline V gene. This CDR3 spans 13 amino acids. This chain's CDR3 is CASSLASFNEQFF. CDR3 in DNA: TGTGCCAGCAGCTTAGCTAGCTTCAATGAGCAGTTCTTC.

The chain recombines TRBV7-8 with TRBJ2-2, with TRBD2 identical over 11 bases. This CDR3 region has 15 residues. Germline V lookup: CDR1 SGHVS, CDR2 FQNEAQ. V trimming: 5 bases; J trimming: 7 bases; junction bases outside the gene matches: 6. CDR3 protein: CASSPLAGGIGELFF. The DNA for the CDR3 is TGTGCCAGCAGCCCTCTAGCGGGAGGAATCGGGGAGCTGTTTTTT. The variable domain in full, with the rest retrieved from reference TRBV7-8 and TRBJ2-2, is GAGVSQSPRYKVAKRGQDVALRCDPISGHVSLFWYQQALGQGPEFLTYFQNEAQLDKSGLPSDRFFAERPEGSVSTLKIQRTQQEDSAVYLCASSPLAGGIGELFFGEGSRLTVL.

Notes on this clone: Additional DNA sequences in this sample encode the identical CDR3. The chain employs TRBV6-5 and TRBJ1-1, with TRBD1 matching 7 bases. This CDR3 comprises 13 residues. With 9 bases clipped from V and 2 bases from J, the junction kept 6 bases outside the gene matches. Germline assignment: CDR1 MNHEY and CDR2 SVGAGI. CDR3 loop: CASRQGQNTEAFF. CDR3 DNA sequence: TGTGCCAGTAGACAGGGTCAAAACACTGAAGCTTTCTTT.

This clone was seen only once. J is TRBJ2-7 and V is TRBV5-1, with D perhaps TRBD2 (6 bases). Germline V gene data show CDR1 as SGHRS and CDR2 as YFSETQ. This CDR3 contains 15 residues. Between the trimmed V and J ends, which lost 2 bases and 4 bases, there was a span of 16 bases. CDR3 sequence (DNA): TGCGCCAGCAGCTTCCTAGGCCGAGGAGGGTACGAGCAGTACTTC. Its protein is CASSFLGRGGYEQYF.

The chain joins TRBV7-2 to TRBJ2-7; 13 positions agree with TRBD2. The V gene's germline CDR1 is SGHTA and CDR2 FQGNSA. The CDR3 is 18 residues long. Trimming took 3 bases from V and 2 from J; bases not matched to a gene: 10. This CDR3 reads CASSFRLAGGILTYEQYF. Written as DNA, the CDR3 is TGTGCCAGCAGCTTCCGACTAGCGGGAGGAATCCTGACCTACGAGCAGTACTTC.

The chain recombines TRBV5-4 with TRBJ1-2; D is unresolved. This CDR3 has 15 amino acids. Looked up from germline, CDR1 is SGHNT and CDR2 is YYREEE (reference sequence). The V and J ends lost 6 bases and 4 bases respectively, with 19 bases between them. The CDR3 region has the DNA TGTGCCAGCATGTGGATACCAGGAAAGACCTATGGCTACACCTTC. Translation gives CASMWIPGKTYGYTF.

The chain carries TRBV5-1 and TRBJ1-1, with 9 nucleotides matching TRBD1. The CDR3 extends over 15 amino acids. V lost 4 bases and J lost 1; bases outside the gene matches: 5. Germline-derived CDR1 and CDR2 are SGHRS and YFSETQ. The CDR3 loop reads CASSSRTGANTEAFF. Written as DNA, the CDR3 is TGCGCCAGCAGCAGTCGGACAGGGGCGAACACTGAAGCTTTCTTT.

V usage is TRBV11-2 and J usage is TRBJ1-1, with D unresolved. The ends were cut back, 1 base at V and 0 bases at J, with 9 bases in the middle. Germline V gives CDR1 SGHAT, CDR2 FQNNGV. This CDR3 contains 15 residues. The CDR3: CASSLADSMNTEAFF. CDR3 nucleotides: TGTGCCAGCAGCTTAGCCGACTCAATGAACACTGAAGCTTTCTTT.